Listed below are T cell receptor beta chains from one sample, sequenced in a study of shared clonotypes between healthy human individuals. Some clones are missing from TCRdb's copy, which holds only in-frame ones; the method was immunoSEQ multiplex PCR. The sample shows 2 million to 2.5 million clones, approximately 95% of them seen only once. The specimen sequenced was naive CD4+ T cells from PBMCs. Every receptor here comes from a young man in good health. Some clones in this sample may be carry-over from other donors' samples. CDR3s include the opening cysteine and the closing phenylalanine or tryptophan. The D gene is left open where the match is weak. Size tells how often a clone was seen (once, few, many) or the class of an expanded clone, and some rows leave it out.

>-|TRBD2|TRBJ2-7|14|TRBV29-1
TGCAGCGTTGATACTAGCGGTCCTCAAGGGGAGCAGTACTTC
CSVDTSGPQGEQYF
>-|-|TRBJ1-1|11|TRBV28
TGTGCCAGCCGGACGAACACTGAAGCTTTCTTT
CASRTNTEAFF
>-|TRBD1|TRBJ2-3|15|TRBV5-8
TGTGCCAGCAGCGGCCTGACAGGGCGCACACATACGCAGTATTTT
CASSGLTGRTHTQYF
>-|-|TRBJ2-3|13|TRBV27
TGTGCCAGCAGTTTCGGCGCCCCAGATACGCAGTATTTT
CASSFGAPDTQYF
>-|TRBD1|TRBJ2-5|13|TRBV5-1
TGCGCCAGCAGCTGGGACAGTAAAGAGACCCAGTACTTC
CASSWDSKETQYF
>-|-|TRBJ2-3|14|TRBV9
TGTGCCAGTTCCCGGGCCTATCGCGCAGATACGCAGTATTTT
CASSRAYRADTQYF
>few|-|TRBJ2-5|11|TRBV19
TGTGCCAGTAGTATGGGAGAGACCCAGTACTTC
CASSMGETQYF
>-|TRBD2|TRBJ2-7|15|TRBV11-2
TGTGCCAGCAGCTTAGAGGCGGGAGGCTCCTACGAGCAGTACTTC
CASSLEAGGSYEQYF
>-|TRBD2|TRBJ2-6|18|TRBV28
TGTGCCAGCAGACCTCGGACTAGCGAAATCTCTGGGGCCAACGTCCTGACTTTC
CASRPRTSEISGANVLTF
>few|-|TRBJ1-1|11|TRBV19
TGTGCCAGTAGGGGGTACACTGAAGCTTTCTTT
CASRGYTEAFF
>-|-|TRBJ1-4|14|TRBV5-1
TGCGCCAGCAGCTTGGCGGACCCGAGGGAAAAACTGTTTTTT
CASSLADPREKLFF
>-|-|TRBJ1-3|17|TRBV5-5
TGTGCCAGCAGCCCTTCAGGGACGGCGAGGGCTGGAAACACCATATATTTT
CASSPSGTARAGNTIYF
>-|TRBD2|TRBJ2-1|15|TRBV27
TGTGCCAGCACCCGACTAGCGGGAGTTCCCAATGAGCAGTTCTTC
CASTRLAGVPNEQFF
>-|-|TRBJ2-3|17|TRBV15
TGTGCCACCAGCAGAGACGCGATACGACAGAGCACAGATACGCAGTATTTT
CATSRDAIRQSTDTQYF
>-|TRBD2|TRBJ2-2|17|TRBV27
TGTGCCAGCAGCCCCTTCGGGATAGCGGGAGGGCCCGGGGAGCTGTTTTTT
CASSPFGIAGGPGELFF
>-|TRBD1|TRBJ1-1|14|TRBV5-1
TGCGCCAGCAGCTCCGGGACAGCGAACACTGAAGCTTTCTTT
CASSSGTANTEAFF
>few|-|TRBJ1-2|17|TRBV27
TGTGCCAGCAGTTACCGCTCGGCCTCGGCAGGGTCCTATGGCTACACCTTC
CASSYRSASAGSYGYTF
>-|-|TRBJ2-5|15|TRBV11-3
TGTGCCAGCAGCTTAGCCGGGAGAAGGCAAGAGACCCAGTACTTC
CASSLAGRRQETQYF
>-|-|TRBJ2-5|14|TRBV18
TGTGCCAGCTCACCTCTGGGGCAGGAGGAGACCCAGTACTTC
CASSPLGQEETQYF
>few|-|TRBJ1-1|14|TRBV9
TGTGCCAGCAGCGTAGCTTTTACGAACACTGAAGCTTTCTTT
CASSVAFTNTEAFF
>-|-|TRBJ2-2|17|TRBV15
TGTGCCACCAGCAGAGATCGCGGGACCCTGAACACCGGGGAGCTGTTTTTT
CATSRDRGTLNTGELFF
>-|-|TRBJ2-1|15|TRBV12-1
TGTGCCAGCGAGAGGGACCCCCATCTCGTCGATGAGCAGTTCTTC
CASERDPHLVDEQFF
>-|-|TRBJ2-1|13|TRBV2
TGTGCCAGCCAAAGGGGACTTAACAATGAGCAGTTCTTC
CASQRGLNNEQFF
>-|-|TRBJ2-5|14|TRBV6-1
TGTGCCAGCAGGGTCGGGACTGTCCAAGAGACCCAGTACTTC
CASRVGTVQETQYF
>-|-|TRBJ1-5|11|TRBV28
TGTGCCACTGGGCTGAATCAGCCCCAGCATTTT
CATGLNQPQHF
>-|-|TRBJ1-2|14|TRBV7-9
TGTGCCAGCAGCTTAGATGGGGCGGACTATGGCTACACCTTC
CASSLDGADYGYTF
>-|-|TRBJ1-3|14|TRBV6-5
TGTGCCAGCAGGCCGGACGGCTCTGGAAACACCATATATTTT
CASRPDGSGNTIYF
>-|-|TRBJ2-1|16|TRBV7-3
TGTGCCAGCAGCTTAAGTTCGTTCAGGGGGGACAATGAGCAGTTCTTC
CASSLSSFRGDNEQFF
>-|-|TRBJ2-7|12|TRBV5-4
TGTGCCAGCAGCTCCACCCCCTACGAGCAGTACTTC
CASSSTPYEQYF
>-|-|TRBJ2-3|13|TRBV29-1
TGCAGCGTGGTGCTACGCTTGGTAGATACGCAGTATTTT
CSVVLRLVDTQYF
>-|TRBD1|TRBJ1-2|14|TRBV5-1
TGCGCCAGCAGTCCGGACAGGGGGCAGAATGGCTACACCTTC
CASSPDRGQNGYTF
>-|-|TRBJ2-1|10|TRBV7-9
TGTGCCAGCAGCTTGATTGATCAGTTCTTC
CASSLIDQFF
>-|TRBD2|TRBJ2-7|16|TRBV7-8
TGTGCCAGCAGCTTGACCGGGACTAGCGGTTCTTACGAGCAGTACTTC
CASSLTGTSGSYEQYF
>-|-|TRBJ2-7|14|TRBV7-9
TGTGCCAGCAGCTTGGATAGCCCCGGGGACGAGCAGTACTTC
CASSLDSPGDEQYF
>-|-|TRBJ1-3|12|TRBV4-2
TGTGCCAGCAGCTCCCGTATAGACACCATATATTTT
CASSSRIDTIYF
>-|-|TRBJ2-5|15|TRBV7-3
TGTGCCAGCAGCCCGATTCAGGGGTACCAAGAGACCCAGTACTTC
CASSPIQGYQETQYF
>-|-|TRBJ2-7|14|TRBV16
TGTGCCAGCAGCCCCCAAAGAATCTCCTACGAGCAGTACTTC
CASSPQRISYEQYF
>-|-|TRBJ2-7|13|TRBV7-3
TGTGCCAGCAGCTCCTCGACTAGGTACGAGCAGTACTTC
CASSSSTRYEQYF
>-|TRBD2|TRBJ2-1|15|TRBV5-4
TGTGCCAGCAGCTTGGCCGGCGGGAGACGGAATGAGCAGTTCTTC
CASSLAGGRRNEQFF
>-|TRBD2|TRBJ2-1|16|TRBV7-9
TGTGCCAGCAGCCACACACGCGGGAGCTCCTACAATGAGCAGTTCTTC
CASSHTRGSSYNEQFF
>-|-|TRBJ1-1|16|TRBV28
TGTGCCAGCAGTTTATCGGCCGGGACTGGGAACACTGAAGCTTTCTTT
CASSLSAGTGNTEAFF
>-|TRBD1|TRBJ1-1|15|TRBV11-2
TGTGCCAGCAGCTCACAGGGGGTGGAGAACACTGAAGCTTTCTTT
CASSSQGVENTEAFF
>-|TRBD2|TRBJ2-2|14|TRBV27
TGTGCCAGCAGTTACGGACTAGCAGCCGGGGAGCTGTTTTTT
CASSYGLAAGELFF
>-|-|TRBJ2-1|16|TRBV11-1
TGTGCCAGCAGCCAGGGGTGGGGGACTACCTACAATGAGCAGTTCTTC
CASSQGWGTTYNEQFF
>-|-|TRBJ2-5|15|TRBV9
TGTGCCAGCAGCGTAGCAGGAGCAGTGACCGAGACCCAGTACTTC
CASSVAGAVTETQYF
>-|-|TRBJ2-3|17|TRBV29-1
TGCAGCGCCCTAGGCGTGGGGCAGGGGGGTGGCACAGATACGCAGTATTTT
CSALGVGQGGGTDTQYF
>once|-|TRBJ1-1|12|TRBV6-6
TGTGCCAGCAGTACGGGGAACACTGAAGCTTTCTTT
CASSTGNTEAFF
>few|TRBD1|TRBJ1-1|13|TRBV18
TGTGCCAGCTCACCACCGGGACAGGCCGAAGCTTTCTTT
CASSPPGQAEAFF
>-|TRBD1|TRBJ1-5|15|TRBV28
TGTGCCAGCGCTGGACAGGTTGCGGGCAATCAGCCCCAGCATTTT
CASAGQVAGNQPQHF
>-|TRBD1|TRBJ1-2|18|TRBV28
TGTGCCAGCAGACCGGGACAGGGGACGCGGTTGGCTAACTATGGCTACACCTTC
CASRPGQGTRLANYGYTF
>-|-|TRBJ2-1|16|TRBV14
TGTGCCAGCAGCCAAGTAGGGAGCGGCCGATACAATGAGCAGTTCTTC
CASSQVGSGRYNEQFF